This passage covers 29 T cell receptor beta chains from one sample sequenced in a study of shared clonotypes between healthy human individuals. The data were produced by immunoSEQ multiplex PCR, yet TCRdb's version contains in-frame clones alone and is incomplete. The sample lists more than 550,000 clones, around 91% occurring once. Sequenced input: memory CD8+ T cells from PBMCs. Subset here: CD45RO+ cells pooled with CCR7-negative TemRA cells. The source of these receptors is a man aged 18 to 30 in good health. Some clones in this sample may be carry-over from other donors' samples.

The chain uses TRBV25-1 and TRBJ2-2; D gene unclear. This CDR3 has 12 residues. V shed 3 bases and J shed 7 bases, with 6 bases lying between them. Germline V CDR1 and CDR2: MGHDK, SYGVNS. The DNA for the CDR3 is TGTGCCAGCAGTGATATCGACGGGGAGCTGTTTTTT. Translation: CASSDIDGELFF. Filled out from reference TRBV25-1 and TRBJ2-2, the complete variable domain reads EADIYQTPRYLVIGTGKKITLECSQTMGHDKMYWYQQDPGMELHLIHYSYGVNSTEKGDLSSESTVSRIRTEHFPLTLESARPSHTSQYLCASSDIDGELFFGEGSRLTVL.

The V and J genes are TRBV7-6 and TRBJ1-4; tentatively, D is TRBD1 (6 bases). The V gene lost 5 bases and the J gene lost 15 bases, with 19 bases spanning the gap. The CDR3 totals 13 residues. Germline CDR1 SGHVS, CDR2 FNYEAQ. CDR3 sequence: CASSTQIRDTLFF. The CDR3 nucleotides are TGTGCCAGCAGCACCCAGATCCGGGACACTTTGTTTTTT.

V usage is TRBV6-5 and J usage is TRBJ2-5; TRBD2 is a possible D gene (6 bases). Per germline, CDR1 MNHEY and CDR2 SVGAGI. Trimming took 2 bases from V and 3 from J, leaving 13 bases between them. There are 15 residues in the CDR3. In DNA, the CDR3 is TGTGCCAGCAGTTACGCAGGGACTGTTAAAGAGACCCAGTACTTC. Its protein product is CASSYAGTVKETQYF.

J is TRBJ2-5 and V is TRBV11-2, with a weak D call TRBD1 (6 bases). V lost 1 base and J 3 bases, leaving 9 bases between the germline ends. CDR3 length: 14 residues. The germline V gene encodes CDR1 SGHAT and CDR2 FQNNGV. The CDR3: CASSLGGPEETQYF. In DNA form, the CDR3 reads TGTGCCAGCAGCTTAGGGGGGCCCGAAGAGACCCAGTACTTC.

The chain joins TRBV15 to TRBJ1-5; D uncertain. V lost 1 base and J 0 bases, leaving 7 bases between the germline ends. The germline V gene encodes CDR1 LNHNV and CDR2 YYDKDF (reference sequence). This CDR3 spans 15 amino acids. CDR3 in amino acids: CATSRATYSNQPQHF. CDR3 coding DNA: TGTGCCACCAGCAGAGCGACCTATAGCAATCAGCCCCAGCATTTT.

This clone was seen once. V and J are TRBV15 and TRBJ2-7, with D perhaps TRBD2 (6 bases). Germline V gives CDR1 LNHNV, CDR2 YYDKDF (reference sequence). The length of the CDR3 is 15 residues. V lost 5 bases, J lost 0 bases, and 14 bases lay in between. The CDR3 loop is CATSGIIADSYEQYF. CDR3 in DNA: TGTGCCACCAGCGGAATTATAGCGGACTCCTACGAGCAGTACTTC.

The J gene is TRBJ2-7, the V gene TRBV19; no reliable D call. Germline V gives CDR1 LNHDA, CDR2 SQIVND (reference sequence). Trimming stripped 7 bases from V and 6 bases from J, with 13 bases between. This CDR3 comprises 12 residues. The DNA of the CDR3 is TGTGCCAGTAACTCCAAGGTGGGCGAGCAGTACTTC. Translated: CASNSKVGEQYF. Supplemented by reference TRBV19 and TRBJ2-7, the full variable domain reads DGGITQSPKYLFRKEGQNVTLSCEQNLNHDAMYWYRQDPGQGLRLIYYSQIVNDFQKGDIAEGYSVSREKKESFPLTVTSAQKNPTAFYLCASNSKVGEQYFGPGTRLTVT.

This chain connects TRBV9 to TRBJ1-3; 8 nucleotides agree with TRBD1. Germline V gene sequence: CDR1 SGDLS, CDR2 YYNGEE. The CDR3 sequence is 16 residues long. Trimming at V came to 3 bases and at J to 2 bases, leaving 7 bases not matched to a gene. CDR3 sequence reads: CASSAGGAGPGNTIYF. The CDR3 nucleotides read TGTGCCAGCAGCGCAGGGGGCGCAGGCCCTGGAAACACCATATATTTT.

This clone was recorded many times. This chain uses TRBV7-3 with TRBJ2-1, with 8 bases lining up with TRBD1. The CDR3 has 16 amino acids. Germline assignment: CDR1 SGHTA and CDR2 FQGTGA. V lost 1 base and J lost 8; bases outside the gene matches: 10. CDR3 coding DNA: TGTGCCAGCAGCTTAAGTGACGGACAGGGTGAGGATGAGCAGTTCTTC. Its protein is CASSLSDGQGEDEQFF. Combining the CDR3 with reference TRBV7-3 and TRBJ2-1 gives the whole variable domain GAGVSQTPSNKVTEKGKYVELRCDPISGHTALYWYRQSLGQGPEFLIYFQGTGAADDSGLPNDRFFAVRPEGSVSTLKIQRTERGDSAVYLCASSLSDGQGEDEQFFGPGTRLTVL.

This chain links TRBV2 with TRBJ2-2; D is unclear. V dropped 3 bases and J dropped 6 bases, with 5 bases sitting between them. This CDR3 region has 12 residues. Germline V gene lookup returns CDR1 SNHLY and CDR2 FYNNEI. The CDR3 DNA sequence: TGTGCCAGCAGTGATCCGCCCGGGGAGCTGTTTTTT. This codes for CASSDPPGELFF.

The chain employs TRBV7-9 and TRBJ1-2, with 7 bases matching TRBD1. The V gene end was trimmed by 5 bases and the J gene end by 3 bases; junction bases not matched to a gene: 9. This CDR3 has 15 amino acids. Germline V gene data show CDR1 as SEHNR and CDR2 as FQNEAQ (reference sequence). CDR3 nucleotides: TGTGCCAGCAGCAACCCAGACAGGGCATACTATGGCTACACCTTC. Translated, it gives CASSNPDRAYYGYTF.

The genes are TRBV27 and TRBJ2-1; no clear D. Trimming removed 3 bases at V and 6 bases at J, with 9 bases between. From germline, CDR1 is MNHEY and CDR2 SMNVEV (reference sequence). The CDR3 runs 13 residues. The CDR3, as DNA: TGTGCCAGCAGTTTGACCCCTTCCAATGAGCAGTTCTTC. Residues: CASSLTPSNEQFF.

DNA for the CDR3: TGCAGCGTGAAGGGCGGCCCTCCTATAACCTACGAGCAGTACTTC. Protein sequence: CSVKGGPPITYEQYF. The chain carries TRBV29-1 and TRBJ2-7; D gene uncertain. Germline assignment: CDR1 SQVTM and CDR2 ANQGSEA. Trimming removed 6 bases at V and 2 bases at J, with 20 bases between. This CDR3 spans 15 amino acids.

V gene TRBV28 combines with J gene TRBJ1-5; tentatively, D is TRBD1 (6 bases). Germline CDR1 reads MDHEN; CDR2 reads SYDVKM. With 3 bases removed from V and 5 bases from J, the gap between germline ends came to 11 bases. This CDR3 is 14 amino acids long. The CDR3 DNA reads TGTGCCAGCAGTTTGGAGGCAGGGGATCAGCCCCAGCATTTT. Translated: CASSLEAGDQPQHF.

The V call is TRBV27, the J call TRBJ1-5, with D possibly TRBD1 on 5 matching bases. The CDR3 runs 15 residues. V lost 3 bases and J lost 2, with 11 bases in between. Germline V CDR1 and CDR2: MNHEY, SMNVEV (reference sequence). CDR3 protein: CASSFSVGGNQPQHF. CDR3 DNA: TGTGCCAGCAGTTTTTCAGTAGGGGGCAATCAGCCCCAGCATTTT.

This clone has only one observation. The V gene is TRBV28, the J gene TRBJ2-5, with 12 nucleotides matching TRBD2. With 6 bases clipped from V and 7 bases from J, the junction kept 21 bases outside the gene matches. The germline V gene encodes CDR1 MDHEN and CDR2 SYDVKM. The CDR3 extends over 19 amino acids. CDR3 nucleotide sequence: TGTGCCAGCAGCCTCCAATGGGAGGCTAGCGGGGGGGGTGTTGGGACCCAGTACTTC. It codes for CASSLQWEASGGGVGTQYF.

The V gene is TRBV2, the J gene TRBJ2-5; D might be TRBD2 (5 bases). CDR3 length: 14 residues. V lost 6 bases, J lost 5 bases, and 16 bases lay in between. Per germline, CDR1 SNHLY and CDR2 FYNNEI. CDR3 residues: CASRDGPKRETQYF. The DNA of the CDR3 is TGTGCCAGCAGAGACGGACCCAAGCGGGAGACCCAGTACTTC.

The rearrangement links TRBV4-1 to TRBJ1-3; D unresolved. Deletions cut 0 bases from V and 3 bases from J, with 12 bases between. The CDR3 covers 16 residues. Germline V gene lookup returns CDR1 MGHRA and CDR2 YSYEKL. CDR3 coding DNA: TGCGCCAGCAGCCAAGAAGGAACCCGAAGTGGAAACACCATATATTTT. This gives the protein CASSQEGTRSGNTIYF.

The V and J genes are TRBV28 and TRBJ2-3; either TRBD1 or TRBD2 may fit D (6 bases each). The CDR3 has 16 residues. The ends were cut back, 10 bases at V and 5 bases at J, with 25 bases in the middle. Germline assignment: CDR1 MDHEN and CDR2 SYDVKM. Written as DNA, the CDR3 is TGTGCCACTTCGACGAACAGGGAGGAGATCCTAGATACGCAGTATTTT. It encodes CATSTNREEILDTQYF. Full variable domain (outside the CDR3, taken from reference TRBV28 and TRBJ2-3): DVKVTQSSRYLVKRTGEKVFLECVQDMDHENMFWYRQDPGLGLRLIYFSYDVKMKEKGDIPEGYSVSREKKERFSLILESASTNQTSMYLCATSTNREEILDTQYFGPGTRLTVL.

This chain joins TRBV19 and TRBJ1-5; D unclear. Germline CDR1 reads LNHDA; CDR2 reads SQIVND (reference sequence). The V end lost 1 base, the J end lost 5 bases, and 12 bases lay between the germline ends. The CDR3 is made up of 15 amino acids. The CDR3 region is CASSIGPRYDQPQHF. The CDR3 nucleotides are TGTGCCAGTAGTATAGGCCCCAGATATGATCAGCCCCAGCATTTT.

The chain combines TRBV5-6 with TRBJ2-7; D tentatively fits TRBD1 or TRBD2 (5 bases each). The CDR3 contains 15 residues. Germline CDR1 reads SGHDT; CDR2 reads YYEEEE. V was pared by 4 bases and J by 3 bases, with 17 bases between. The CDR3 sequence: CASSAWTWGNYEQYF. In DNA, the CDR3 is TGTGCCAGCAGCGCTTGGACCTGGGGGAACTACGAGCAGTACTTC.

The rearrangement links TRBV9 to TRBJ2-3, with 14 nucleotides matching TRBD2. The CDR3 consists of 18 residues. With 3 bases clipped from V and 0 bases from J, the junction kept 6 bases outside the gene matches. Germline V gene sequence: CDR1 SGDLS, CDR2 YYNGEE. For the CDR3, the DNA is TGTGCCAGCAGCGCGGTTGGGACTAGCGGGGGTAGCACAGATACGCAGTATTTT. Translated, it gives CASSAVGTSGGSTDTQYF.

The V call is TRBV11-2, the J call TRBJ2-1; 10 nucleotides align to TRBD2. This CDR3 has 17 residues. V lost 5 bases, J lost 4 bases, and 11 bases stayed unmatched. Germline V lookup: CDR1 SGHAT, CDR2 FQNNGV. CDR3 DNA: TGTGCCAGCAGCCCGACCCCGGGGACTAGCGCATACAATGAGCAGTTCTTC. This codes for CASSPTPGTSAYNEQFF. Looking up the rest from reference TRBV11-2 and TRBJ2-1 gives the full variable domain: EAGVAQSPRYKIIEKRQSVAFWCNPISGHATLYWYQQILGQGPKLLIQFQNNGVVDDSQLPKDRFSAERLKGVDSTLKIQPAKLEDSAVYLCASSPTPGTSAYNEQFFGPGTRLTVL.

This clone was counted once. Written as DNA, the CDR3 is TGTGCCAGCAGTTACTCTCGCGGGACCTACAATGAGCAGTTCTTC. It is translated as CASSYSRGTYNEQFF. The chain employs TRBV6-5 and TRBJ2-1; weak D call: TRBD2 (6 bases). V lost 0 bases, J lost 2 bases, and 8 bases lay in between. Germline CDR1 and CDR2: MNHEY and SVGAGI. CDR3 length equals 15 residues.

As DNA, the CDR3 is TGTGCCAGCAGCTGGATGGGAGAGACCCAGTACTTC. Translating gives CASSWMGETQYF. This sequence joins TRBV13 and TRBJ2-5, with D uncertain. CDR1 PRHDT and CDR2 FYEKMQ come from the germline V gene (reference sequence). The CDR3 covers 12 residues. V gave up 4 bases and J gave up 4 bases, with 7 bases separating them. The whole variable domain, remainder taken from reference TRBV13 and TRBJ2-5, is AAGVIQSPRHLIKEKRETATLKCYPIPRHDTVYWYQQGPGQDPQFLISFYEKMQSDKGSIPDRFSAQQFSDYHSELNMSSLELGDSALYFCASSWMGETQYFGPGTRLLVL.

J is TRBJ1-1 and V is TRBV7-9; D is undetermined. Germline values: CDR1 SEHNR, CDR2 FQNEAQ (reference sequence). This CDR3 is 13 amino acids long. Trimming took 2 bases from V and 0 from J, leaving 4 bases between them. In DNA, the CDR3 is TGTGCCAGCAGCTTACCCATGAACACTGAAGCTTTCTTT. Its translation: CASSLPMNTEAFF.

V is TRBV4-3 and J is TRBJ1-1; the match to TRBD1 covers 7 bases. CDR3 length: 14 amino acids. V trimming: 3 bases; J trimming: 5 bases; junction bases outside the gene matches: 6. The germline V gene has CDR1 LGHNA and CDR2 YSLEER. Written as DNA, the CDR3 is TGCGCCAGCAGCCAGAGGGAACAGGGGACTGAAGCTTTCTTT. Amino acids: CASSQREQGTEAFF.

CDR3 coding DNA: TGTGCCACCGGGCAAGCTAGCGGGGGAGCAGATACGCAGTATTTT. Encoded protein: CATGQASGGADTQYF. The chain combines TRBV15 with TRBJ2-3; 10 nucleotides line up with TRBD2. CDR3 length equals 15 residues. V lost 8 bases to trimming and J lost 4 bases; unmatched junction nucleotides: 9. Germline-derived CDR1 and CDR2 are LNHNV and YYDKDF (reference sequence). Combining the CDR3 with reference TRBV15 and TRBJ2-3 gives the whole variable domain DAMVIQNPRYQVTQFGKPVTLSCSQTLNHNVMYWYQQKSSQAPKLLFHYYDKDFNNEADTPDNFQSRRPNTSFCFLDIRSPGLGDTAMYLCATGQASGGADTQYFGPGTRLTVL.

The chain is built from TRBV5-1 and TRBJ1-6, with 9 bases aligning to TRBD1. V trimming: 4 bases; J trimming: 8 bases; junction bases outside the gene matches: 4. The length of the CDR3 is 14 residues. Germline CDR1 is SGHRS and CDR2 is YFSETQ. CDR3 loop: CASSPGQGYSPLHF. The DNA for the CDR3 is TGCGCCAGCAGCCCAGGACAGGGGTATTCACCCCTCCACTTT.